This T cell receptor (beta chain) was sequenced for a study of shared clonotypes between healthy human individuals. The CDR3 has 12 residues. The germline CDR1 and CDR2 sequences are MNHEY and SVGAGI. V lost 10 bases, J lost 6 bases, and 12 bases lay in between. Every immunoSEQ plate was one replicate of a subset's evenly spread DNA. The protocol was immunoSEQ multiplex PCR, while the TCRdb copy is restricted to in-frame clones and leaves out a portion. The sample has about 2.4 million clones; around nine tenths are singletons. This clone appeared once. The rearrangement links TRBV6-5 to TRBJ2-2; D is perhaps TRBD1 (5 bases). The sequenced sample consisted of naive CD4+ T cells sorted from blood. Subset meaning: CD45RA+ positively selected. This TCR derives from a man between 18 and 29 years old in good health. The CDR3 DNA reads TGTGCCACCCAGGGTACCGCCGGGGAGCTGTTTTTT. Protein sequence: CATQGTAGELFF.